This T cell receptor beta chain was sequenced in a study of cytomegalovirus exposure and HLA in healthy donors. Study-wide points: Association of a missense DCLRE1C variant with TCR beta V- and J-gene trimming was reported in a later analysis. Cytomegalovirus association was assigned to about 180 TCR beta chains. For most TCR beta V segments, an earlier analysis put the productive rate at about 87% or about 30% of the time.

A note on this clone: The target antigen is unknown.

Germline V CDR1 and CDR2: WSHSY, SAAADI. The ends were cut back, 4 bases at V and 6 bases at J, with 9 bases in the middle. The CDR3 length is 12 residues. Primers for the PCR totalled 60 Vbeta and 13 Jbeta. Profiled with immunoSEQ multiplex PCR; TCRdb holds only in-frame clones, not every one. Of roughly 100,000 clones listed, approximately 80% are singletons. Specimen: PBMCs. V usage is TRBV10-2 and J usage is TRBJ1-2; no definite D call. The sequence was collected from a human donor in good health. CDR3 in amino acids: CASSGPDNGYTF. CDR3 in DNA: TGCGCCAGCAGTGGGCCAGACAATGGCTACACCTTC.